This T cell receptor beta chain appears in the sequencing data of a study of control samples from healthy donors and cancer patients. The CDR3 runs to 15 residues. V was cut by 1 base and J by 5 bases, with 14 bases left in between. Per the germline V gene, CDR1 is MNHEY and CDR2 is SMNVEV (reference sequence). TCRdb's copy holds only in-frame clones and misses some; the assay was immunoSEQ multiplex PCR. The data hold 130,000 to 150,000 clones, with 89% observed a single time. Specimen: blood. The chain carries TRBV27 and TRBJ2-5; tentatively, D is TRBD1 or TRBD2 (7 bases each). This sequence originates from a man under 40 in good health. The DNA of the CDR3 is TGTGCCAGCAGTTTATACAACAGGGGAGGGGAGACCCAGTACTTC. Translated: CASSLYNRGGETQYF.